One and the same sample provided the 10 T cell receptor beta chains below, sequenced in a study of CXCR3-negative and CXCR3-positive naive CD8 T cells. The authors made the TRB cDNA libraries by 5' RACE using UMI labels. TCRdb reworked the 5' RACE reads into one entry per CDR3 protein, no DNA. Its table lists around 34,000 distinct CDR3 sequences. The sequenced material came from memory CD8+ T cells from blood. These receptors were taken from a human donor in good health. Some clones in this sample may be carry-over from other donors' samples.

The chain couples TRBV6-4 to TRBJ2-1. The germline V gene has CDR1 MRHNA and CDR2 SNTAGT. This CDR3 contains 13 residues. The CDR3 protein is CASSDTANNEQFF.

CDR3 sequence reads: CASSLPGGWEETQYF. This chain uses TRBV28 with TRBJ2-5; checking the TCRdb D call of TRBD1 is not possible without DNA. The CDR3 consists of 15 residues. CDR1 and CDR2 from the germline V gene are MDHEN and SYDVKM.

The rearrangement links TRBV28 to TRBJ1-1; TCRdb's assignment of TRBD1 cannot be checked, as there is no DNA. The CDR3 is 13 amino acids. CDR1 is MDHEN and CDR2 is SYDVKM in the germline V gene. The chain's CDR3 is CATWDRGWTEAFF. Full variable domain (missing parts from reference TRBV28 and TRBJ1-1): DVKVTQSSRYLVKRTGEKVFLECVQDMDHENMFWYRQDPGLGLRLIYFSYDVKMKEKGDIPEGYSVSREKKERFSLILESASTNQTSMYLCATWDRGWTEAFFGQGTRLTVV.

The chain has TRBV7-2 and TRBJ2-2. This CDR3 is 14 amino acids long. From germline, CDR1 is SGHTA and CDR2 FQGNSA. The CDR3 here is CASSLGPYTGELFF.

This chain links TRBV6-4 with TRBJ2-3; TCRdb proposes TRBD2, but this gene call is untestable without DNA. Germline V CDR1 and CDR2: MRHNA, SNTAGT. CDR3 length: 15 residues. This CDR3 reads CASSETSGGTDTQYF.

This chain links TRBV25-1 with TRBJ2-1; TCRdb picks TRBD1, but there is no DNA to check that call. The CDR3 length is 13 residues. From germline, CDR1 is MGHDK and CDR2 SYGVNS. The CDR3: CASSESRVNEQFF.

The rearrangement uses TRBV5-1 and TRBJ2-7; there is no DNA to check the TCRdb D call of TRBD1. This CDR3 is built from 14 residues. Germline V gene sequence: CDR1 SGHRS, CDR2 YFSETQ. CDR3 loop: CASRIGPGDYEQYF.

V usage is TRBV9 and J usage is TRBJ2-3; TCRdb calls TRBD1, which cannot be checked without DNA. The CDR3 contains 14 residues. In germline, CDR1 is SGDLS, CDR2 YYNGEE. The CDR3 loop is CASSAAGSTDTQYF. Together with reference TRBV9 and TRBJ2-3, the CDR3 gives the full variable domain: DSGVTQTPKHLITATGQRVTLRCSPRSGDLSVYWYQQSLDQGLQFLIQYYNGEERAKGNILERFSAQQFPDLHSELNLSSLELGDSALYFCASSAAGSTDTQYFGPGTRLTVL.

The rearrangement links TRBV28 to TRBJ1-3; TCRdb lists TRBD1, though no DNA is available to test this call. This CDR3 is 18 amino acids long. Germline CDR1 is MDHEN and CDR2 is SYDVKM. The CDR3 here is CASTNPSGALSSGNTIYF.

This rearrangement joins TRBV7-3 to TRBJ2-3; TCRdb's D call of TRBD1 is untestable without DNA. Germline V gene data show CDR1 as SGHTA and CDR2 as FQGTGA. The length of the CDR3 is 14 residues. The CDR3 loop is CASSLQGNTDTQYF.